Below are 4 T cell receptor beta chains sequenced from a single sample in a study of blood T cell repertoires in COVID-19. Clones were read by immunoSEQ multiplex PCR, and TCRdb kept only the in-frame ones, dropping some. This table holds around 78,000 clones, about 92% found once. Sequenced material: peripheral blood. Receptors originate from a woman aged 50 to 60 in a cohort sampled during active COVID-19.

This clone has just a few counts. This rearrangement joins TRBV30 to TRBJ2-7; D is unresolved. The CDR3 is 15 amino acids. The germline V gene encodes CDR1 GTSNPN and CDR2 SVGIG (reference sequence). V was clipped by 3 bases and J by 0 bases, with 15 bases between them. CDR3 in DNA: TGTGCCTGGAGCCCCATGCTTGGCAGCTCCTACGAGCAGTACTTC. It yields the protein CAWSPMLGSSYEQYF.

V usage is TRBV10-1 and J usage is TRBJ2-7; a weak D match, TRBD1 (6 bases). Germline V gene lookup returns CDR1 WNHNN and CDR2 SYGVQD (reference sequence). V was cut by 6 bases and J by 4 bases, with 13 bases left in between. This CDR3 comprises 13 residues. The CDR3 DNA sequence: TGCGCCAGCAGGACAGGTGTGATGTACGAGCAGTACTTC. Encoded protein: CASRTGVMYEQYF.

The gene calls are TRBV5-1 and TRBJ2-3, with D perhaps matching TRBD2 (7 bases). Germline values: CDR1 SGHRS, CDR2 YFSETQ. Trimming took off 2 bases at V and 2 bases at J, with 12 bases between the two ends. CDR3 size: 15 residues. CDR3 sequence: CASSLGGALTDTQYF. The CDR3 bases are TGCGCCAGCAGCTTAGGGGGGGCCCTCACAGATACGCAGTATTTT. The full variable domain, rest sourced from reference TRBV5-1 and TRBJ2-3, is KAGVTQTPRYLIKTRGQQVTLSCSPISGHRSVSWYQQTPGQGLQFLFEYFSETQRNKGNFPGRFSGRQFSNSRSEMNVSTLELGDSALYLCASSLGGALTDTQYFGPGTRLTVL.

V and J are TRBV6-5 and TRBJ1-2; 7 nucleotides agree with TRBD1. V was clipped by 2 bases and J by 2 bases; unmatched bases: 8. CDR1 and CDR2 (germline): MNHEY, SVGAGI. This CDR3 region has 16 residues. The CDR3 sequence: CASSYPTSTGNYGYTF. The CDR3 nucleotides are TGTGCCAGCAGTTACCCCACATCGACAGGGAACTATGGCTACACCTTC.